The table lists the clone carrying this T cell receptor (beta chain) with a few counts. The antigen is undetermined. This specimen belongs to a study of vaccination and CD4 T cells after COVID-19. Study-level background: Cells were stimulated with overlapping spike peptide pools from SARS-CoV-2, HCoV-NL63, HCoV-OC43 and HCoV-229E. The study, taken as a whole, reports: Convalescent patients displayed spike mono-reactivity in 304 of 307 vaccine-specific clones.

Treatment meaning: roughly ten-day PBMC culture with coronavirus spike peptide pools or control peptides (ViraFEST assay). Researchers used the Oncomine TCR Beta short-read assay to sequence DNA from cultured CD4+ T cells. Each CDR3 protein gets one entry after TCRdb re-called the PCR reads with MiXCR. Seen here are more than 7,000 distinct CDR3 sequences, about two thirds observed once, and the top ten hold over 15%. This CDR3 region has 13 residues. V gave up 2 bases and J gave up 7 bases, with 12 bases separating them. Germline V gene sequence: CDR1 DFQATT, CDR2 SNEGSKA (reference sequence). The clonotype originates from a human donor with COVID-19. Sequencing used cultured CD4+ T cells from blood, obtained after SARS-CoV-2 vaccination. The rearrangement joins TRBV20-1 to TRBJ2-4; TRBD1 or TRBD2 may be the D gene (6 bases each). The CDR3 reads CSARTGAGNIQYF. The CDR3 nucleotides read TGCAGTGCTAGAACGGGGGCCGGGAACATTCAGTACTTC.